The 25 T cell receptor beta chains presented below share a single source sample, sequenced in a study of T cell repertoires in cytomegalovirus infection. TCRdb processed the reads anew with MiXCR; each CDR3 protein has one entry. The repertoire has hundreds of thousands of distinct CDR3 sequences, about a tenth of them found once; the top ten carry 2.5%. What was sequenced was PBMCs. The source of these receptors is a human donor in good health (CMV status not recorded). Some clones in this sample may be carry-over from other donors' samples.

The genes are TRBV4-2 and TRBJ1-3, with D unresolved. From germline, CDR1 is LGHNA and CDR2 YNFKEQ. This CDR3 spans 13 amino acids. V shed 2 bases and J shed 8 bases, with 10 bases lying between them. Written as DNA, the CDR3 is TGTGCCAGCAGCCAACCCCTGGGAGACACCATATATTTT. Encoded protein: CASSQPLGDTIYF.

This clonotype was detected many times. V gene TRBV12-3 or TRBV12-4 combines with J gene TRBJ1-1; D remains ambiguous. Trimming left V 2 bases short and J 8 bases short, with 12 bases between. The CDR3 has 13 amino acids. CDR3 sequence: CASSLIGEAEAFF. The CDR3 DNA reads TGTGCCAGCAGTTTAATCGGGGAGGCAGAAGCTTTCTTT.

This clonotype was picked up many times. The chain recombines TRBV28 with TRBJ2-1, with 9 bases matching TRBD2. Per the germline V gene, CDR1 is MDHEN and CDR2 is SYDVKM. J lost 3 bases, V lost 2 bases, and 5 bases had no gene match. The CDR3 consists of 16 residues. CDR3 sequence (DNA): TGTGCCAGCAGTTTAGTTAGCGGGGGAATCTACAATGAGCAGTTCTTC. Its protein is CASSLVSGGIYNEQFF.

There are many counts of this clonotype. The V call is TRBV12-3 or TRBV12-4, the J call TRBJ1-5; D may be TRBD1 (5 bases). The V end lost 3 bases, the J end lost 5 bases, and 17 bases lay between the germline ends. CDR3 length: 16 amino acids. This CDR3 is CASSLGGGRGDQPQHF. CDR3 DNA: TGTGCCAGCAGTTTGGGGGGAGGACGGGGGGATCAGCCCCAGCATTTT.

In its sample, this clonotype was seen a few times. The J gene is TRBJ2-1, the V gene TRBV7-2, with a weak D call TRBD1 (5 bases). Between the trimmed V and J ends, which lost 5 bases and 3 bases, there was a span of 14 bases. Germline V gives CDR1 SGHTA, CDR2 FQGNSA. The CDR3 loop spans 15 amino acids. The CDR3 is CASSPDILGYNEQFF. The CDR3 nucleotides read TGTGCCAGCAGCCCGGACATCCTGGGCTACAATGAGCAGTTCTTC.

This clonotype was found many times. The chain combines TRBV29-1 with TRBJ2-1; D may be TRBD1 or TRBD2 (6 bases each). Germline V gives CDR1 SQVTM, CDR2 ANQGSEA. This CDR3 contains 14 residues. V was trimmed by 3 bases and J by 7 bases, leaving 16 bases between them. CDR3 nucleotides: TGCAGCGTTGACGGCCGGGGGCCGAGTAATGAGCAGTTCTTC. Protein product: CSVDGRGPSNEQFF.

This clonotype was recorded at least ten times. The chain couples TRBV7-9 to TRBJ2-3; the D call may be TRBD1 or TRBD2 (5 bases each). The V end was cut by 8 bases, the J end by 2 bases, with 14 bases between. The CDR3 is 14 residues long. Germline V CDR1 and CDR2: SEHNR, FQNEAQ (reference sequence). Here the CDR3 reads CASGSWGNTDTQYF. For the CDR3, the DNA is TGTGCCAGCGGATCCTGGGGGAACACAGATACGCAGTATTTT.

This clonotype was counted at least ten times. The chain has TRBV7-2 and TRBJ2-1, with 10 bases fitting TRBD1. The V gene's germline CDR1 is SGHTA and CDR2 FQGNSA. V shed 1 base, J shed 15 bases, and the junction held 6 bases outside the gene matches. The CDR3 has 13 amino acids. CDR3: CASSLDDRGQRFF. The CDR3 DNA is TGTGCCAGCAGCTTAGACGACAGGGGGCAGCGGTTCTTC.

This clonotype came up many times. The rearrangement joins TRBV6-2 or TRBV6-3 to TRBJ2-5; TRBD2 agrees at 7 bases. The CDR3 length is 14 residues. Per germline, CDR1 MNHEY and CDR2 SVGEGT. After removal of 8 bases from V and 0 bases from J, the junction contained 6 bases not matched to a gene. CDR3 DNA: TGTGCCAGCGGGCGGGGAGGGAACCAAGAGACCCAGTACTTC. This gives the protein CASGRGGNQETQYF.

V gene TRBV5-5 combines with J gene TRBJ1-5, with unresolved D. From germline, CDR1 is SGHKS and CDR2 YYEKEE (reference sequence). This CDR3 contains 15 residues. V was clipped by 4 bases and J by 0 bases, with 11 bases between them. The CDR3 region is CASSPDGLSNQPQHF. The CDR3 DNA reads TGTGCCAGCAGCCCGGACGGTCTTAGCAATCAGCCCCAGCATTTT. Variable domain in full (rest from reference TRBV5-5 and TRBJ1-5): DAGVTQSPTHLIKTRGQQVTLRCSPISGHKSVSWYQQVLGQGPQFIFQYYEKEERGRGNFPDRFSARQFPNYSSELNVNALLLGDSALYLCASSPDGLSNQPQHFGDGTRLSIL.

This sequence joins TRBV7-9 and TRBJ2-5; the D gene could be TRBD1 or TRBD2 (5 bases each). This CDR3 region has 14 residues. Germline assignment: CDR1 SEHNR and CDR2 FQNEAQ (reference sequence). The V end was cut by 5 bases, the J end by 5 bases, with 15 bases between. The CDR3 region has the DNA TGTGCCAGCAGCCGAGTGAGGGGATCGGAGACCCAGTACTTC. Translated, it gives CASSRVRGSETQYF. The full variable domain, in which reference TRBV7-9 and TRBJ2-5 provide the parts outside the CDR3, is DTGVSQNPRHKITKRGQNVTFRCDPISEHNRLYWYRQTLGQGPEFLTYFQNEAQLEKSRLLSDRFSAERPKGSFSTLEIQRTEQGDSAMYLCASSRVRGSETQYFGPGTRLLVL.

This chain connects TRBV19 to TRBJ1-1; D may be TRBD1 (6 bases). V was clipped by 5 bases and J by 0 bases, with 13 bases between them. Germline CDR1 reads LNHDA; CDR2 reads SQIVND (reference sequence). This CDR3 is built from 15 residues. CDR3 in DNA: TGTGCCAGTAGTTTAATAACAGGGCTGAACACTGAAGCTTTCTTT. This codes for CASSLITGLNTEAFF.

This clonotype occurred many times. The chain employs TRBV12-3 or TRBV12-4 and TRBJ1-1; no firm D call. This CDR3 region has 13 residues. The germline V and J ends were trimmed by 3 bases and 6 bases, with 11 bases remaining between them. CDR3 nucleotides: TGTGCCAGCAGTTTCCGTACGGGCGCTGAAGCTTTCTTT. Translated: CASSFRTGAEAFF.

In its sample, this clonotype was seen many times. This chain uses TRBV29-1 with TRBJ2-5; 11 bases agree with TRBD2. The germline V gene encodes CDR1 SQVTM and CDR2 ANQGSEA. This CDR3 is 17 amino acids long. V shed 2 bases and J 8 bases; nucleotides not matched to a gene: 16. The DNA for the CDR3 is TGCAGCGTTGAAAGTCCCAGACTAGCGGGGTCGGCGGGTACCCAGTACTTC. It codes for CSVESPRLAGSAGTQYF.

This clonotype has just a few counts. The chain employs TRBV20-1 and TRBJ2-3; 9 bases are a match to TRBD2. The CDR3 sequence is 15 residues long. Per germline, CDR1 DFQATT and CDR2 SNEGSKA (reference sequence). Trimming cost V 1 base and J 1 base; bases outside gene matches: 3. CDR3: CSARARLAGTDTQYF. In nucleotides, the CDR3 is TGCAGTGCTAGAGCACGACTAGCGGGCACAGATACGCAGTATTTT.

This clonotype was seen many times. The CDR3 DNA is TGTGCCAGCAGCTGGGACCCAAAGTCTGGCACCGGGGAGCTGTTTTTT. Its translation: CASSWDPKSGTGELFF. This sequence joins TRBV5-5 and TRBJ2-2; D may be TRBD1 or TRBD2 (5 bases each). V was cut by 3 bases and J by 4 bases, with 16 bases left in between. This CDR3 is 16 amino acids long. Germline CDR1 is SGHKS and CDR2 is YYEKEE (reference sequence).

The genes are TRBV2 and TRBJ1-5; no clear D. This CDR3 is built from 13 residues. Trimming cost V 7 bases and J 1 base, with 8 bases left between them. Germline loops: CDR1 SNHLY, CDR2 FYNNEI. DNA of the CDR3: TGTGCCAGCAACGGAAACAGCAATCAGCCCCAGCATTTT. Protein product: CASNGNSNQPQHF.

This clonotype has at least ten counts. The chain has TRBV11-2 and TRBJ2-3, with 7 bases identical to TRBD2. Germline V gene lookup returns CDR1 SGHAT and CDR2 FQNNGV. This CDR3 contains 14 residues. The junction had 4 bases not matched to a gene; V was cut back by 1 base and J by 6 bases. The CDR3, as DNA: TGTGCCAGCAGCTTAGTGCGGCGGGGGGATACGCAGTATTTT. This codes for CASSLVRRGDTQYF.

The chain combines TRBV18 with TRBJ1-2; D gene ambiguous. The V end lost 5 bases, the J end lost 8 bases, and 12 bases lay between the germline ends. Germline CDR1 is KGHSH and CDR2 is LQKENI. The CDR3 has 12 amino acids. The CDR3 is CASSSSGVGYTF. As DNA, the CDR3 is TGTGCCAGCTCATCAAGTGGGGTAGGCTACACCTTC. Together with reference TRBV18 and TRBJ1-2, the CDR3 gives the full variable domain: NAGVMQNPRHLVRRRGQEARLRCSPMKGHSHVYWYRQLPEEGLKFMVYLQKENIIDESGMPKERFSAEFPKEGPSILRIQQVVRGDSAAYFCASSSSGVGYTFGSGTRLTVV.

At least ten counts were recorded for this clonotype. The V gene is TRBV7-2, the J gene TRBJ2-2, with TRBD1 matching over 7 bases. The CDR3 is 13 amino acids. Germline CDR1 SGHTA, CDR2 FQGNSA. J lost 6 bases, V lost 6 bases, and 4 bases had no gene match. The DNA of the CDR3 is TGTGCCAGCAGGACAGGGAATTCCGGGGAGCTGTTTTTT. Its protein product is CASRTGNSGELFF.

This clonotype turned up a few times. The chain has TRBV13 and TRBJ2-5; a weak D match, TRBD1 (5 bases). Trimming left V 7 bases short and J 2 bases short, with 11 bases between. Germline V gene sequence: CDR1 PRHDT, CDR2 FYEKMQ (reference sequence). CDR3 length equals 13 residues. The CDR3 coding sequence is TGTGCCAGCAATCAGGGCCAGCAAGAGACCCAGTACTTC. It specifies CASNQGQQETQYF.

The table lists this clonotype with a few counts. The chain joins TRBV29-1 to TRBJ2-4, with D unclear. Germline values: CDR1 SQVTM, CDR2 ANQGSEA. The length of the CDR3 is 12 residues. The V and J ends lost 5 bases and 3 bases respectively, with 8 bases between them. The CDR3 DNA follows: TGCAGCGTTACAGATGACAAAAACATTCAGTACTTC. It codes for CSVTDDKNIQYF.

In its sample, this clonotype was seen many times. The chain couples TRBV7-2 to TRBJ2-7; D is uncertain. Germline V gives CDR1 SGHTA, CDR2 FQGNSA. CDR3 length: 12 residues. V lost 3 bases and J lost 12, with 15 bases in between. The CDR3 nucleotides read TGTGCCAGCAGCTTTGATTACGAGGTCTGGTACGTC. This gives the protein CASSFDYEVWYV.

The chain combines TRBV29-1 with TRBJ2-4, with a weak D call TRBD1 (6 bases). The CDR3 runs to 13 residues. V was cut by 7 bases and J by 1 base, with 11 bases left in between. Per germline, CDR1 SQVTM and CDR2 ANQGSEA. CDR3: CSAPGAAKNIQYF. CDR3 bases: TGCAGCGCCCCAGGGGCTGCCAAAAACATTCAGTACTTC.

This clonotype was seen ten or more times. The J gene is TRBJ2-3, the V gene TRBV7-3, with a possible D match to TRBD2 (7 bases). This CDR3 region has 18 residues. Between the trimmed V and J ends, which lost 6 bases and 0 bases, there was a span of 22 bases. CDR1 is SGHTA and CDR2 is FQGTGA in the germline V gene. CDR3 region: CASSPWGGSRTSTDTQYF. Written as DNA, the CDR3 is TGTGCCAGCAGTCCATGGGGGGGCTCCAGGACTAGCACAGATACGCAGTATTTT.